One and the same sample provided the 25 T cell receptor beta chains below, sequenced in a study of beta chain features in type 1 diabetes. Findings of the study overall: In all four CD4+ subsets, TCRB CDR3 length was significantly, moderately reduced in type 1 diabetes.

Antigens of these TCRs are unknown. All of the isolated RNA was reverse transcribed, so expressed TCRB transcripts were sequenced. The assay was immunoSEQ multiplex PCR, and TCRdb's table has in-frame clones only and misses some. The table lists 350,000 to 450,000 clones, around 13% of them singletons. Sequencing input: naive CD4+ T cells from blood. These receptors all stem from a woman aged 18-29 years with type 1 diabetes.

The V call is TRBV28, the J call TRBJ2-2; D remains ambiguous. The germline V gene has CDR1 MDHEN and CDR2 SYDVKM. The V and J ends lost 5 bases and 1 base respectively, with 8 bases between them. The CDR3 runs to 14 residues. This chain's CDR3 is CASSTPGNTGELFF. In DNA, the CDR3 is TGTGCCAGCAGTACCCCAGGGAACACCGGGGAGCTGTTTTTT.

The V gene is TRBV25-1, the J gene TRBJ2-3, with D hard to call. The CDR3 loop spans 14 amino acids. Trimming cost V 6 bases and J 2 bases, with 12 bases left between them. Germline-derived CDR1 and CDR2 are MGHDK and SYGVNS. CDR3 bases: TGTGCCAGCAGGGCAGACTCTCCCACAGATACGCAGTATTTT. This codes for CASRADSPTDTQYF.

The rearrangement uses TRBV6-4 and TRBJ1-2; TRBD1 matches at 8 bases. V dropped 5 bases and J dropped 4; count of bases not matched to a gene: 9. CDR1 is MRHNA and CDR2 is SNTAGT in the germline V gene. The CDR3 has 15 residues. The CDR3 DNA reads TGTGCCAGCAGTAAAGAGGCAGGGGGCCTCTATGGCTACACCTTC. This translates into CASSKEAGGLYGYTF.

This CDR3 is CASSQSGGGIHEQYF. In DNA, the CDR3 is TGCGCCAGCAGCCAATCGGGGGGCGGGATCCACGAGCAGTACTTC. This chain links TRBV4-1 with TRBJ2-7, with D possibly matching TRBD2 (7 bases). The CDR3 totals 15 residues. V dropped 2 bases and J dropped 5 bases, with 16 bases sitting between them. The V gene's germline CDR1 is MGHRA and CDR2 YSYEKL.

The genes are TRBV6-5 and TRBJ2-2; TRBD2 aligns across 13 bases. The CDR3 totals 16 residues. J was trimmed by 3 bases and V by 2 bases; bases with no gene match: 0. Germline V gene data show CDR1 as MNHEY and CDR2 as SVGAGI. The CDR3 coding sequence is TGTGCCAGCAGTTACGGACTAGCGGGAGACACCGGGGAGCTGTTTTTT. Amino acids: CASSYGLAGDTGELFF.

This clone was counted a few times. The V and J genes are TRBV19 and TRBJ1-2; D gene uncertain. Germline values: CDR1 LNHDA, CDR2 SQIVND (reference sequence). The CDR3 loop spans 12 amino acids. Between the trimmed V and J ends, which lost 3 bases and 8 bases, there was a span of 10 bases. CDR3 nucleotides: TGTGCCAGTAGTATCGATAATCGGGGCTACACCTTC. Translating it yields CASSIDNRGYTF.

The chain has TRBV18 and TRBJ1-6; no definite D call. This CDR3 region has 14 residues. Germline loops: CDR1 KGHSH, CDR2 LQKENI. The V gene lost 3 bases and the J gene lost 7 bases, with 10 bases spanning the gap. CDR3 sequence: CASSPESSNSPLHF. In DNA, the CDR3 is TGTGCCAGCTCACCTGAGAGTTCGAATTCACCCCTCCACTTT.

The genes are TRBV27 and TRBJ2-3, with TRBD2 matching over 11 bases. The CDR3 spans 14 residues. In germline, CDR1 is MNHEY, CDR2 SMNVEV (reference sequence). V dropped 10 bases and J dropped 4; count of bases not matched to a gene: 7. The DNA for the CDR3 is TGTGCCACCGCAGCGGGACTAGCGGCAGATACGCAGTATTTT. Translation: CATAAGLAADTQYF.

This clone was counted between two and nine times. This specimen includes other DNA sequences encoding the same CDR3. The chain joins TRBV11-2 to TRBJ2-3; unclear D gene. Germline V gene data show CDR1 as SGHAT and CDR2 as FQNNGV. This CDR3 comprises 12 residues. V was clipped by 6 bases and J by 3 bases, with 7 bases between them. In nucleotides, the CDR3 is TGTGCCAGCAGTACCAGAACAGATACGCAGTATTTT. Its protein is CASSTRTDTQYF. Full variable domain (missing parts from reference TRBV11-2 and TRBJ2-3): EAGVAQSPRYKIIEKRQSVAFWCNPISGHATLYWYQQILGQGPKLLIQFQNNGVVDDSQLPKDRFSAERLKGVDSTLKIQPAKLEDSAVYLCASSTRTDTQYFGPGTRLTVL.

This clone showed up just a few times. The V and J genes are TRBV18 and TRBJ1-4; 9 bases are a match to TRBD1. V dropped 4 bases and J dropped 5; count of bases not matched to a gene: 5. This CDR3 comprises 15 residues. The germline CDR1 and CDR2 sequences are KGHSH and LQKENI. The CDR3 DNA reads TGTGCCAGCTCACGGACAGGGGACCCAAATGAAAAACTGTTTTTT. Its protein is CASSRTGDPNEKLFF.

The chain links TRBV25-1 to TRBJ2-7, with D possibly being TRBD1 or TRBD2 (5 bases each). V dropped 10 bases and J dropped 7 bases, with 20 bases sitting between them. The CDR3 is 13 residues long. CDR1 and CDR2 from the germline V gene are MGHDK and SYGVNS. CDR3 DNA: TGTGCCACCAGGGCCGACCAGGAGGTAGAGCAGTACTTC. Translated, it gives CATRADQEVEQYF.

The rearrangement joins TRBV11-3 to TRBJ2-3; 11 bases line up with TRBD2. CDR3 length equals 16 residues. Germline loops: CDR1 SGHNT, CDR2 YENEEA. J gave up 0 bases and V 4 bases, and 3 bases lay outside the gene matches. The CDR3 loop is CASSSGLAESTDTQYF. In nucleotides, the CDR3 is TGTGCCAGCAGCTCGGGACTAGCGGAGAGCACAGATACGCAGTATTTT.

This clone was observed a handful of times. CDR3 residues: CASSPGSLSNYGYTF. CDR3 bases: TGTGCCAGCAGCCCCGGGTCACTGTCTAACTATGGCTACACCTTC. The chain combines TRBV11-3 with TRBJ1-2; D is unresolved. The CDR3 covers 15 residues. V was shortened by 5 bases and J by 0 bases, with 13 bases between the two germline ends. Germline CDR1 and CDR2: SGHNT and YENEEA.

Only a few counts were recorded for this clone. The chain combines TRBV2 with TRBJ1-2; a weak D match, TRBD1 (5 bases). The CDR3 runs 13 residues. V gave up 5 bases and J gave up 10 bases, with 17 bases separating them. The germline V gene has CDR1 SNHLY and CDR2 FYNNEI. For the CDR3, the DNA is TGTGCCAGCAGTTTGGACGGGGGTGGGAACTACACCTTC. Protein product: CASSLDGGGNYTF.

CDR3 nucleotide sequence: TGCGCCAGCAGCTTGGGGCAGGGGGTTAACAATGAGCAGTTCTTC. It encodes CASSLGQGVNNEQFF. V gene TRBV5-1 combines with J gene TRBJ2-1; 7 bases align to TRBD1. Germline CDR1 reads SGHRS; CDR2 reads YFSETQ. Trimming took 0 bases from V and 5 from J; bases not matched to a gene: 5. This CDR3 region has 15 residues.

This clone was detected a few times. This rearrangement joins TRBV5-1 to TRBJ2-2; the match to TRBD1 covers 9 bases. With 4 bases clipped from V and 4 bases from J, the junction kept 5 bases outside the gene matches. The CDR3 consists of 15 residues. CDR1 SGHRS and CDR2 YFSETQ come from the germline V gene. CDR3 sequence: CASSATTGGTGELFF. The CDR3 coding sequence is TGCGCCAGCAGCGCCACGACAGGGGGCACCGGGGAGCTGTTTTTT.

This chain joins TRBV7-3 and TRBJ2-1, with 8 positions matching TRBD2. The trim removed 2 bases at V and 4 bases at J, leaving 4 bases unmatched. The CDR3 length is 15 residues. Germline-derived CDR1 and CDR2 are SGHTA and FQGTGA. The CDR3 nucleotides are TGTGCCAGCAGCTTAGAGGGGACTAGATACAATGAGCAGTTCTTC. It is translated as CASSLEGTRYNEQFF.

This chain joins TRBV14 and TRBJ2-1; D not certain. CDR3 length: 14 residues. The germline V gene has CDR1 SGHDN and CDR2 FVKESK. Trimming left V 2 bases short and J 9 bases short, with 14 bases between. CDR3 sequence (DNA): TGTGCCAGCAGCCAAAGCCAAGTCCACAGTGAGCAGTTCTTC. Encoded protein: CASSQSQVHSEQFF.

The chain links TRBV10-3 to TRBJ2-5; 10 bases are a match to TRBD1. V lost 3 bases to trimming and J lost 5 bases; unmatched junction nucleotides: 3. Germline V gene data show CDR1 as ENHRY and CDR2 as SYGVKD. The CDR3 loop spans 14 amino acids. CDR3 DNA: TGTGCCATCAGTGAACGGGGACAGGGGGAGACCCAGTACTTC. This gives the protein CAISERGQGETQYF.

This rearrangement joins TRBV9 to TRBJ2-3, with D perhaps TRBD1 (6 bases). The CDR3 is 15 residues long. Trimming pared 0 bases from V and 5 bases from J, leaving 13 bases between. Germline CDR1 SGDLS, CDR2 YYNGEE. In nucleotides, the CDR3 is TGTGCCAGCAGCGTAGAAGGGGGTAGTAAAGATACGCAGTATTTT. It encodes CASSVEGGSKDTQYF. Based on the CDR3 plus reference TRBV9 and TRBJ2-3, the full variable domain is DSGVTQTPKHLITATGQRVTLRCSPRSGDLSVYWYQQSLDQGLQFLIQYYNGEERAKGNILERFSAQQFPDLHSELNLSSLELGDSALYFCASSVEGGSKDTQYFGPGTRLTVL.

This clone was counted only a few times. The CDR3 sequence: CASSYSPGGMNTEAFF. The CDR3 DNA is TGTGCCAGCAGTTACTCGCCCGGGGGAATGAACACTGAAGCTTTCTTT. The rearrangement joins TRBV6-6 to TRBJ1-1, with D tentatively TRBD1 (5 bases). Germline V lookup: CDR1 MNHNY, CDR2 SVGAGI (reference sequence). The CDR3 extends over 16 amino acids. Trimming shortened V by 0 bases and J by 0 bases, and 11 bases separated the two germline ends.

This chain joins TRBV27 and TRBJ1-2; 7 bases align to TRBD1. V was pared by 3 bases and J by 7 bases, with 11 bases of the junction left unmatched. Germline V CDR1 and CDR2: MNHEY, SMNVEV (reference sequence). There are 15 residues in the CDR3. The CDR3 DNA reads TGTGCCAGCAGTTTCCACGCTCAGGGGGGCTTTGGCTACACCTTC. This gives the protein CASSFHAQGGFGYTF.

The chain has TRBV5-5 and TRBJ2-1, with TRBD1 matching 8 bases. The germline gives CDR1 SGHKS, CDR2 YYEKEE (reference sequence). The length of the CDR3 is 15 residues. V lost 0 bases and J lost 5; bases outside the gene matches: 4. The chain's CDR3 is CASSLDRGTNNEQFF. In DNA, the CDR3 is TGTGCCAGCAGCTTGGACAGGGGGACCAACAATGAGCAGTTCTTC.

This clone showed up just a few times. CDR3 nucleotides: TGTGCCAGCAGCTTAGGCGCGGGACAGGGGCTTGGCGATGAGCAGTTCTTC. Its protein product is CASSLGAGQGLGDEQFF. The chain uses TRBV7-3 and TRBJ2-1; the match to TRBD1 covers 10 bases. The CDR3 consists of 17 residues. V trimming: 2 bases; J trimming: 8 bases; junction bases outside the gene matches: 12. Germline-derived CDR1 and CDR2 are SGHTA and FQGTGA. The full variable domain, its missing parts supplied by reference TRBV7-3 and TRBJ2-1, is GAGVSQTPSNKVTEKGKYVELRCDPISGHTALYWYRQSLGQGPEFLIYFQGTGAADDSGLPNDRFFAVRPEGSVSTLKIQRTERGDSAVYLCASSLGAGQGLGDEQFFGPGTRLTVL.

The chain is built from TRBV5-6 and TRBJ2-7; possibly TRBD1 for D (6 bases). V gave up 2 bases and J gave up 3 bases, with 15 bases separating them. The germline gives CDR1 SGHDT, CDR2 YYEEEE. This CDR3 region has 15 residues. The CDR3 region has the DNA TGTGCCAGCAGCTTTCAGGGGACGCGGGTCTACGAGCAGTACTTC. The encoded protein is CASSFQGTRVYEQYF.